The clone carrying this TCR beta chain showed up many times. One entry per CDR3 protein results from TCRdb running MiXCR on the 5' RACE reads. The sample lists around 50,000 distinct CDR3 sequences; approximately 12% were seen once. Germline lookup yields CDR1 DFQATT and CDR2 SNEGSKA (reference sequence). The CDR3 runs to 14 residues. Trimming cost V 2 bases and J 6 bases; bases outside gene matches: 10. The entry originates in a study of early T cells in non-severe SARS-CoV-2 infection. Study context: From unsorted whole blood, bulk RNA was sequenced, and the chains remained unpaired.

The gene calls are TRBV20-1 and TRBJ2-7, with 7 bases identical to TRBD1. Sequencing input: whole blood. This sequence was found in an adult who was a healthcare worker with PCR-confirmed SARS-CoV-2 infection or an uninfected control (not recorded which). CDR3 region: CSARRDQPGGEQYF. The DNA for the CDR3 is TGCAGTGCTAGAAGGGACCAGCCAGGGGGCGAGCAGTACTTC.